The rows below give T cell receptor beta chains drawn from one sample of a study of T cells after yellow fever vaccination. Each CDR3 protein gets one entry after TCRdb re-called the 5' RACE reads with MiXCR. The sample holds about 220,000 distinct CDR3 sequences; approximately 6.8% are singletons and the top ten take roughly 1%. Material: CD4+ T cells sorted from PBMCs, obtained on the day of the yellow fever booster vaccination. These receptors were taken from a man younger than 45 who received the YFV17D yellow fever vaccine. Each CDR3 is given with its conserved first and last residue. The order of the fields is clone size, D gene, V gene, J gene, CDR3 protein, CDR3 DNA. The D gene is left open where the match is weak. Not every row has a clone size; where given, it reads once, few, many or a size class.

clone_size: few; d_call: .; v_call: TRBV20-1; j_call: TRBJ2-3; cdr3_aa: CSARWASQDTQYF; cdr3_nt: TGCAGTGCTAGATGGGCTAGCCAGGATACGCAGTATTTT
clone_size: few; d_call: .; v_call: TRBV11-2; j_call: TRBJ2-1; cdr3_aa: CASSLSRLVHEQFF; cdr3_nt: TGTGCCAGCAGCTTATCCCGACTAGTCCATGAGCAGTTCTTC
clone_size: few; d_call: TRBD2; v_call: TRBV11-1; j_call: TRBJ2-4; cdr3_aa: CASRRTSDAKNIQYF; cdr3_nt: TGTGCCAGCAGGCGAACTAGCGATGCCAAAAACATTCAGTACTTC
clone_size: .; d_call: .; v_call: TRBV9; j_call: TRBJ1-4; cdr3_aa: CASSVTSAANNEKLFF; cdr3_nt: TGTGCCAGCAGCGTAACCTCGGCAGCGAATAATGAAAAACTGTTTTTT
clone_size: .; d_call: .; v_call: TRBV20-1; j_call: TRBJ2-1; cdr3_aa: CSGRDATSYNEQFF; cdr3_nt: TGCAGTGGGCGGGATGCTACCTCCTACAATGAGCAGTTCTTC
clone_size: few; d_call: .; v_call: TRBV12-5; j_call: TRBJ2-6; cdr3_aa: CASGFLRSSGANVLTF; cdr3_nt: TGTGCTAGTGGTTTTCTCCGGTCATCTGGGGCCAACGTCCTGACTTTC
clone_size: many; d_call: .; v_call: TRBV23-1; j_call: TRBJ2-5; cdr3_aa: CARYRNSEETQYF; cdr3_nt: TGCGCCAGATACCGAAACTCGGAGGAGACCCAGTACTTC
clone_size: many; d_call: .; v_call: TRBV6-2/TRBV6-3; j_call: TRBJ2-7; cdr3_aa: CASRESGSSYEQYF; cdr3_nt: TGTGCCAGCAGGGAGAGTGGCAGCTCCTACGAGCAGTACTTC
clone_size: many; d_call: TRBD2; v_call: TRBV7-9; j_call: TRBJ2-7; cdr3_aa: CASSLGSGTSGSYEQYF; cdr3_nt: TGTGCCAGCAGCTTAGGGTCTGGGACTAGCGGTTCCTACGAGCAGTACTTC
clone_size: .; d_call: .; v_call: TRBV5-6; j_call: TRBJ2-3; cdr3_aa: CASSLVERRLTDTQYF; cdr3_nt: TGTGCCAGCAGCTTGGTGGAGCGGAGGTTAACAGATACGCAGTATTTT
clone_size: .; d_call: TRBD2; v_call: TRBV20-1; j_call: TRBJ2-1; cdr3_aa: CSAGLAGGNEQFF; cdr3_nt: TGCAGTGCGGGACTAGCGGGAGGCAATGAGCAGTTCTTC
clone_size: many; d_call: .; v_call: TRBV7-9; j_call: TRBJ2-1; cdr3_aa: CASSRGGASYNEQFF; cdr3_nt: TGTGCCAGCAGCCGTGGAGGCGCGTCCTACAATGAGCAGTTCTTC
clone_size: .; d_call: .; v_call: TRBV18; j_call: TRBJ2-6; cdr3_aa: CASSATASGANVLTF; cdr3_nt: TGTGCCAGCTCAGCTACAGCCTCTGGGGCCAACGTCCTGACTTTC
clone_size: .; d_call: TRBD2; v_call: TRBV7-2; j_call: TRBJ2-2; cdr3_aa: CASSFSSGRSGELFF; cdr3_nt: TGTGCCAGCAGCTTCAGTAGCGGGAGGTCCGGGGAGCTGTTTTTT
clone_size: few; d_call: TRBD2; v_call: TRBV20-1; j_call: TRBJ2-1; cdr3_aa: CSAQGRTSGLMQFF; cdr3_nt: TGCAGTGCCCAAGGACGGACTAGCGGGCTGATGCAGTTCTTC
clone_size: .; d_call: .; v_call: TRBV5-1; j_call: TRBJ2-5; cdr3_aa: CASSLETDLQETQYF; cdr3_nt: TGCGCCAGCAGCTTGGAGACTGACCTTCAAGAGACCCAGTACTTC
clone_size: .; d_call: .; v_call: TRBV6-5; j_call: TRBJ1-6; cdr3_aa: CASSSTASSYNSPLHF; cdr3_nt: TGTGCCAGCAGTTCCACAGCGAGCTCCTATAATTCACCCCTCCACTTT
clone_size: few; d_call: .; v_call: TRBV5-1; j_call: TRBJ2-3; cdr3_aa: CASSAAIGSTDTQYF; cdr3_nt: TGCGCCAGCAGCGCCGCTATCGGGAGTACAGATACGCAGTATTTT
clone_size: .; d_call: TRBD1; v_call: TRBV30; j_call: TRBJ1-5; cdr3_aa: CAWREGARLGPQHF; cdr3_nt: TGTGCCTGGAGGGAGGGGGCTCGTTTGGGGCCCCAGCATTTT
clone_size: many; d_call: .; v_call: TRBV30; j_call: TRBJ2-1; cdr3_aa: CAWSWNNEQFF; cdr3_nt: TGTGCCTGGAGTTGGAACAATGAGCAGTTCTTC
clone_size: .; d_call: .; v_call: TRBV10-2; j_call: TRBJ1-1; cdr3_aa: CASRLTGGGNTEAFF; cdr3_nt: TGCGCCAGCAGGCTGACTGGGGGCGGTAACACTGAAGCTTTCTTT
clone_size: .; d_call: TRBD2; v_call: TRBV11-2; j_call: TRBJ2-7; cdr3_aa: CASSLDWTSPEQYF; cdr3_nt: TGTGCCAGCAGCTTAGATTGGACTAGCCCCGAGCAGTACTTC
clone_size: many; d_call: TRBD2; v_call: TRBV7-6; j_call: TRBJ2-1; cdr3_aa: CASSFSGVNEQFF; cdr3_nt: TGTGCCAGCAGCTTTAGCGGGGTGAATGAGCAGTTCTTC
clone_size: many; d_call: .; v_call: TRBV9; j_call: TRBJ2-3; cdr3_aa: CASSDLNAGRYTDTQYF; cdr3_nt: TGTGCCAGCAGCGACCTCAACGCGGGACGGTACACAGATACGCAGTATTTT
clone_size: .; d_call: .; v_call: TRBV4-3; j_call: TRBJ2-7; cdr3_aa: CASSRGRAGNSYEQYF; cdr3_nt: TGCGCCAGCAGCCGAGGCAGGGCCGGGAACTCCTACGAGCAGTACTTC
clone_size: few; d_call: .; v_call: TRBV4-3; j_call: TRBJ2-6; cdr3_aa: CASGNSGANVLTF; cdr3_nt: TGCGCCAGCGGCAACTCTGGGGCCAACGTCCTGACTTTC
clone_size: many; d_call: .; v_call: TRBV10-1; j_call: TRBJ2-1; cdr3_aa: CASSSGQAGRWVF; cdr3_nt: TGCGCCAGCAGTTCTGGACAAGCGGGCCGATGGGTCTTC
clone_size: few; d_call: TRBD1; v_call: TRBV28; j_call: TRBJ2-7; cdr3_aa: CASSQVGTGTYEQYF; cdr3_nt: TGTGCCAGCAGCCAGGTTGGGACAGGGACGTACGAGCAGTACTTC
clone_size: .; d_call: .; v_call: TRBV24-1; j_call: TRBJ2-1; cdr3_aa: CATSDGGRNNEQFF; cdr3_nt: TGTGCCACCAGTGACGGAGGGCGGAACAATGAGCAGTTCTTC
clone_size: .; d_call: .; v_call: TRBV6-1; j_call: TRBJ2-7; cdr3_aa: CASSDVGLSYEQYF; cdr3_nt: TGTGCCAGCAGTGATGTCGGTCTATCCTACGAGCAGTACTTC
clone_size: few; d_call: .; v_call: TRBV3-1; j_call: TRBJ1-2; cdr3_aa: CASKLGEGYGYTF; cdr3_nt: TGTGCCAGCAAATTAGGGGAGGGCTATGGCTACACCTTC
clone_size: .; d_call: TRBD2; v_call: TRBV6-2/TRBV6-3; j_call: TRBJ2-7; cdr3_aa: CASSLAGGTHYEQYF; cdr3_nt: TGTGCCAGCAGCTTAGCGGGAGGAACCCACTACGAGCAGTACTTC
clone_size: many; d_call: .; v_call: TRBV7-8; j_call: TRBJ2-3; cdr3_aa: CASSLAERTDTQYF; cdr3_nt: TGTGCCAGCAGCTTAGCGGAGCGCACAGATACGCAGTATTTT
clone_size: few; d_call: TRBD2; v_call: TRBV4-3; j_call: TRBJ2-1; cdr3_aa: CASSQDFVRGRYEQFF; cdr3_nt: TGCGCCAGCAGCCAAGATTTTGTCCGCGGGAGGTATGAGCAGTTCTTC
clone_size: many; d_call: .; v_call: TRBV7-2; j_call: TRBJ2-7; cdr3_aa: CASSLSWGEQYF; cdr3_nt: TGTGCCAGCAGCCTCTCGTGGGGAGAGCAGTACTTC
clone_size: .; d_call: TRBD2; v_call: TRBV12-3/TRBV12-4; j_call: TRBJ2-3; cdr3_aa: CASTPGLAGVMQYF; cdr3_nt: TGTGCCAGCACTCCGGGACTAGCGGGAGTTATGCAGTATTTT
clone_size: once; d_call: TRBD2; v_call: TRBV4-2; j_call: TRBJ2-1; cdr3_aa: CASSQAGGSYNEQFF; cdr3_nt: TGTGCCAGCAGCCAAGCCGGCGGGAGCTACAATGAGCAGTTCTTC
clone_size: few; d_call: .; v_call: TRBV5-5; j_call: TRBJ2-2; cdr3_aa: CASSPTGWGTGELFF; cdr3_nt: TGTGCCAGCAGCCCGACTGGGTGGGGTACCGGGGAGCTGTTTTTT
clone_size: .; d_call: TRBD1; v_call: TRBV5-1; j_call: TRBJ2-7; cdr3_aa: CASSVDRVPYEQYF; cdr3_nt: TGCGCCAGCAGCGTTGACAGGGTCCCCTACGAGCAGTACTTC
clone_size: many; d_call: TRBD1; v_call: TRBV5-1; j_call: TRBJ2-5; cdr3_aa: CASSALTGTGGWQETQYF; cdr3_nt: TGCGCCAGCAGCGCCTTGACCGGGACAGGGGGCTGGCAAGAGACCCAGTACTTC
clone_size: .; d_call: .; v_call: TRBV30; j_call: TRBJ2-1; cdr3_aa: CACPSVRGYNEQFF; cdr3_nt: TGTGCCTGCCCCTCGGTCAGGGGCTACAATGAGCAGTTCTTC
clone_size: few; d_call: .; v_call: TRBV18; j_call: TRBJ2-1; cdr3_aa: CASSPGDGLENEQFF; cdr3_nt: TGTGCCAGCTCACCGGGGGACGGGTTAGAGAATGAGCAGTTCTTC
clone_size: few; d_call: .; v_call: TRBV7-2; j_call: TRBJ2-1; cdr3_aa: CASSKSGTSSEQFF; cdr3_nt: TGTGCCAGCAGCAAATCCGGGACCTCGAGTGAGCAGTTCTTC
clone_size: many; d_call: .; v_call: TRBV28; j_call: TRBJ2-1; cdr3_aa: CASRGGEYNEQFF; cdr3_nt: TGTGCCAGCAGGGGGGGTGAATACAATGAGCAGTTCTTC
clone_size: .; d_call: .; v_call: TRBV10-3; j_call: TRBJ2-7; cdr3_aa: CAITADRDSYEQYF; cdr3_nt: TGTGCCATCACCGCCGACAGAGACTCCTACGAGCAGTACTTC
clone_size: .; d_call: TRBD2; v_call: TRBV6-2/TRBV6-3; j_call: TRBJ2-3; cdr3_aa: CASRPSGNTDTQYF; cdr3_nt: TGTGCCAGCAGACCTAGCGGGAACACAGATACGCAGTATTTT
clone_size: few; d_call: .; v_call: TRBV11-2; j_call: TRBJ2-2; cdr3_aa: CASSLVRGPGELFF; cdr3_nt: TGTGCCAGCAGCTTAGTGAGGGGCCCCGGGGAGCTGTTTTTT
clone_size: .; d_call: .; v_call: TRBV12-3/TRBV12-4; j_call: TRBJ1-1; cdr3_aa: CASNARADTEAFF; cdr3_nt: TGTGCCAGCAACGCCCGGGCGGACACTGAAGCTTTCTTT